What follows are 21 T cell receptor beta chains derived from one specimen sequenced in a study of beta chain features in type 1 diabetes. Overall study results and limits: Shorter TCRB CDR3s, moderately but significantly so, were found in Type 1 diabetes patients in all four CD4+ subsets.

These receptors have no known antigen. The whole isolated RNA underwent reverse transcription, so sequencing captured expressed TCRB transcripts. The protocol was immunoSEQ multiplex PCR, while the TCRdb copy is restricted to in-frame clones and leaves out a portion. The sample has 600,000 to 700,000 clones; around an eighth are singletons. Sample: naive CD4+ T cells from blood. Every receptor here comes from a man younger than 30 with type 1 diabetes.

Regarding this clone: This specimen includes other DNA sequences encoding the same CDR3. The gene calls are TRBV7-9 and TRBJ2-7, with TRBD1 identical over 7 bases. Germline CDR1 SEHNR, CDR2 FQNEAQ (reference sequence). With V trimmed by 4 bases and J by 0 bases, 6 bases remained unmatched. The CDR3 is made up of 15 amino acids. CDR3 bases: TGTGCCAGCAGCTCCAACAGGGGAATCTCCTACGAGCAGTACTTC. Its translation is CASSSNRGISYEQYF.

The rearrangement links TRBV9 to TRBJ1-2; the D gene is possibly TRBD1 (5 bases). The length of the CDR3 is 15 residues. Trimming pared 6 bases from V and 0 bases from J, leaving 15 bases between. CDR1 is SGDLS and CDR2 is YYNGEE in the germline V gene. Written as DNA, the CDR3 is TGTGCCAGCACCCTTTCGGGGGGGTCTAACTATGGCTACACCTTC. Translating gives CASTLSGGSNYGYTF.

The V and J genes are TRBV28 and TRBJ1-2; D is unclear. Trimming left V 5 bases short and J 8 bases short, with 15 bases between. Germline CDR1 reads MDHEN; CDR2 reads SYDVKM. This CDR3 comprises 13 residues. CDR3 residues: CASSPHRTAGYTF. CDR3 coding DNA: TGTGCCAGCAGTCCACACCGGACTGCCGGCTACACCTTC.

The table lists this clone with a few counts. This rearrangement joins TRBV5-4 to TRBJ1-1; D ambiguous. The CDR3 has 17 residues. CDR1 is SGHNT and CDR2 is YYREEE in the germline V gene (reference sequence). V lost 4 bases to trimming and J lost 0 bases, with 19 bases between them. The CDR3 DNA follows: TGTGCCAGCAGCCGCCCCGGGCAGCGCCAGATGAACACTGAAGCTTTCTTT. It is translated as CASSRPGQRQMNTEAFF.

This rearrangement joins TRBV5-1 to TRBJ2-3; weak D call: TRBD2 (5 bases). With 1 base removed from V and 0 bases from J, the gap between germline ends came to 9 bases. Per the germline V gene, CDR1 is SGHRS and CDR2 is YFSETQ. The CDR3 length is 15 residues. The DNA of the CDR3 is TGCGCCAGCAGCTTGAGCGGATATAGCACAGATACGCAGTATTTT. Translated, it gives CASSLSGYSTDTQYF.

The chain is built from TRBV5-1 and TRBJ1-4, with TRBD1 matching 10 bases. CDR1 and CDR2 (germline): SGHRS, YFSETQ. Losses at the gene ends were 5 bases for V and 7 bases for J; bases not matched to a gene: 8. This CDR3 is built from 15 residues. CDR3 in DNA: TGCGCCAGCAGACTAACCGGGACAGGGGCTGAAAAACTGTTTTTT. Protein sequence: CASRLTGTGAEKLFF.

This clone has just a few counts. The chain links TRBV5-6 to TRBJ2-1; possible D gene TRBD1, 5 bases. V dropped 6 bases and J dropped 2 bases, with 15 bases sitting between them. The CDR3 loop spans 15 amino acids. CDR1 and CDR2 (germline): SGHDT, YYEEEE. The CDR3 region has the DNA TGTGCCAGCACCCCACTCTCGACAGCCTACAATGAGCAGTTCTTC. Amino acids: CASTPLSTAYNEQFF. Using reference TRBV5-6 and TRBJ2-1 for the parts outside the CDR3, the full variable domain is DAGVTQSPTHLIKTRGQQVTLRCSPKSGHDTVSWYQQALGQGPQFIFQYYEEEERQRGNFPDRFSGHQFPNYSSELNVNALLLGDSALYLCASTPLSTAYNEQFFGPGTRLTVL.

Only a few counts were recorded for this clone. The chain couples TRBV30 to TRBJ1-2, with D perhaps matching TRBD1 (5 bases). Germline lookup yields CDR1 GTSNPN and CDR2 SVGIG (reference sequence). Trimming took off 8 bases at V and 6 bases at J, with 16 bases between the two ends. The CDR3 has 12 amino acids. DNA of the CDR3: TGTGCCGGTTCGGGCAGGGCTAATGGCTACACCTTC. Residues: CAGSGRANGYTF.

The chain combines TRBV2 with TRBJ2-7; no clear D gene. The CDR3 covers 13 residues. V lost 7 bases and J 4 bases, leaving 14 bases between the germline ends. Germline assignment: CDR1 SNHLY and CDR2 FYNNEI. The CDR3 is CASTEETPYEQYF. The CDR3 bases are TGTGCCAGCACCGAGGAGACACCGTACGAGCAGTACTTC.

V and J are TRBV6-5 and TRBJ1-2; D gene ambiguous. The CDR3 loop spans 13 amino acids. CDR1 and CDR2 (germline): MNHEY, SVGAGI. V lost 6 bases, J lost 6 bases, and 14 bases lay in between. The CDR3 is CASSLTQRDGYTF. For the CDR3, the DNA is TGTGCCAGCAGCCTGACTCAAAGGGATGGCTACACCTTC.

This clone was seen a handful of times. This chain links TRBV9 with TRBJ1-4, with D possibly being TRBD1 (5 bases). Germline-derived CDR1 and CDR2 are SGDLS and YYNGEE. This CDR3 region has 15 residues. Deletions cut 3 bases from V and 1 base from J, with 10 bases between. This CDR3 is CASSAGPITNEKLFF. CDR3 in DNA: TGTGCCAGCAGCGCGGGACCGATAACTAATGAAAAACTGTTTTTT.

This clone was seen only a few times. V and J are TRBV7-2 and TRBJ1-2; maybe TRBD1 (5 bases). V lost 3 bases and J lost 8, with 13 bases in between. This CDR3 is built from 13 residues. Germline V lookup: CDR1 SGHTA, CDR2 FQGNSA. The DNA for the CDR3 is TGTGCCAGCAGCTTTACTGGGGGTATGGGCTACACCTTC. It is translated as CASSFTGGMGYTF.

Here the CDR3 reads CSVRDRGLGGYTF. As DNA, the CDR3 is TGCAGCGTTCGAGACAGGGGGCTGGGCGGCTACACCTTC. This chain connects TRBV29-1 to TRBJ1-2; 10 bases are shared with TRBD1. This CDR3 comprises 13 residues. With 5 bases clipped from V and 8 bases from J, the junction kept 8 bases outside the gene matches. In germline, CDR1 is SQVTM, CDR2 ANQGSEA.

The gene calls are TRBV6-5 and TRBJ2-7, with a weak D call TRBD1 (5 bases). The V gene's germline CDR1 is MNHEY and CDR2 SVGAGI. This CDR3 comprises 14 residues. V was pared by 0 bases and J by 6 bases, with 12 bases between. CDR3 residues: CASSYSYQGTEQYF. The CDR3 DNA reads TGTGCCAGCAGTTACTCGTATCAGGGAACCGAGCAGTACTTC.

This clone was detected a few times. J is TRBJ1-5 and V is TRBV2; D remains ambiguous. The CDR3 loop spans 13 amino acids. Trimming left V 7 bases short and J 7 bases short, with 14 bases between. The germline CDR1 and CDR2 sequences are SNHLY and FYNNEI. CDR3 DNA sequence: TGTGCCAGCATGGCGGGGTTTTACCAGCCCCAGCATTTT. The encoded protein is CASMAGFYQPQHF.

Details on this clone: Germline and junction disagree at one end, which may indicate a read error. Other DNA variants within this sample encode the same CDR3. The chain joins TRBV9 to TRBJ2-1, with unresolved D. This CDR3 region has 14 residues. Germline CDR1 SGDLS, CDR2 YYNGEE. The CDR3 nucleotides read TGTGCCAGCAGCCCAACCGGGCCCTACAATGAGCAATTCTTC. It specifies CASSPTGPYNEQFF.

The chain employs TRBV27 and TRBJ2-7; perhaps D is TRBD1 or TRBD2 (5 bases each). Germline assignment: CDR1 MNHEY and CDR2 SMNVEV (reference sequence). The CDR3 consists of 15 residues. Trimming pared 6 bases from V and 1 base from J, leaving 16 bases between. As DNA, the CDR3 is TGTGCCAGCAGGTCGGGGCAGGGCCCTTCCTACGAGCAGTACTTC. It specifies CASRSGQGPSYEQYF.

This clone was counted only a few times. The chain couples TRBV15 to TRBJ2-1; D is perhaps TRBD1 (5 bases). The CDR3 has 15 amino acids. V lost 0 bases and J 4 bases, leaving 10 bases between the germline ends. Per the germline V gene, CDR1 is LNHNV and CDR2 is YYDKDF (reference sequence). The CDR3 sequence is CATSRDSGHYNEQFF. The CDR3 nucleotides are TGTGCCACCAGCAGAGATTCCGGACATTACAATGAGCAGTTCTTC.

The chain employs TRBV9 and TRBJ1-2, with 9 bases fitting TRBD1. The CDR3 runs 14 residues. Germline loops: CDR1 SGDLS, CDR2 YYNGEE. The V and J ends lost 4 bases and 7 bases, in that order; junction bases with no gene match: 8. CDR3 amino acids: CASSPGDRDSGYTF. CDR3 nucleotides: TGTGCCAGCAGCCCAGGGGACAGGGACTCTGGCTACACCTTC.

In its sample, this clone was seen a few times. This chain joins TRBV28 and TRBJ2-4, with TRBD1 matching over 8 bases. Germline CDR1 reads MDHEN; CDR2 reads SYDVKM. This CDR3 contains 15 residues. With 6 bases clipped from V and 1 base from J, the junction kept 5 bases outside the gene matches. The CDR3 reads CASSSGQGAKNIQYF. DNA of the CDR3: TGTGCCAGCAGCTCCGGACAGGGCGCCAAAAACATTCAGTACTTC.

This chain connects TRBV14 to TRBJ1-2; D remains ambiguous. CDR1 and CDR2 (germline): SGHDN, FVKESK. The V end was cut by 3 bases, the J end by 8 bases, with 7 bases between. The CDR3 extends over 11 amino acids. The CDR3 sequence is CASSQGGGYTF. DNA for the CDR3: TGTGCCAGCAGCCAGGGTGGCGGCTACACCTTC.